The clone carrying this T cell receptor beta chain was seen a few times. The antigen is not known. The whole isolated RNA underwent reverse transcription, so sequencing captured expressed TCRB transcripts. The assay was immunoSEQ multiplex PCR, and TCRdb's table has in-frame clones only and misses some. Of about 650,000 clones listed, 9.5% to 15% are singletons. V was clipped by 5 bases and J by 4 bases, with 14 bases between them. Germline CDR1 and CDR2: SGHNT and YENEEA. CDR3 length: 14 residues. This specimen comes from a study of beta chain features in type 1 diabetes. Looking at the study overall: Cell yields, age and gender were similar between patients and healthy donors. Study-wide results and caveats: Shortening that was moderate but significant affected the TCRB CDR3s of Type 1 diabetes patients in all four CD4+ subsets.

Cells sorted by CD45RO/CCR7/CD25/CD127/CD95/CD27 comprised CD4+ naive, central memory, regulatory and stem cell-like memory cells. This sequence joins TRBV11-3 and TRBJ2-5; D tentatively fits TRBD1 or TRBD2 (5 bases each). The specimen sequenced was naive CD4+ T cells from blood. The sequence was collected from a man between 25 and 39 years old with type 1 diabetes. The CDR3 nucleotides are TGTGCCAGCAGCCGACCTGGGGGTGGAGAGACCCAGTACTTC. It codes for CASSRPGGGETQYF.